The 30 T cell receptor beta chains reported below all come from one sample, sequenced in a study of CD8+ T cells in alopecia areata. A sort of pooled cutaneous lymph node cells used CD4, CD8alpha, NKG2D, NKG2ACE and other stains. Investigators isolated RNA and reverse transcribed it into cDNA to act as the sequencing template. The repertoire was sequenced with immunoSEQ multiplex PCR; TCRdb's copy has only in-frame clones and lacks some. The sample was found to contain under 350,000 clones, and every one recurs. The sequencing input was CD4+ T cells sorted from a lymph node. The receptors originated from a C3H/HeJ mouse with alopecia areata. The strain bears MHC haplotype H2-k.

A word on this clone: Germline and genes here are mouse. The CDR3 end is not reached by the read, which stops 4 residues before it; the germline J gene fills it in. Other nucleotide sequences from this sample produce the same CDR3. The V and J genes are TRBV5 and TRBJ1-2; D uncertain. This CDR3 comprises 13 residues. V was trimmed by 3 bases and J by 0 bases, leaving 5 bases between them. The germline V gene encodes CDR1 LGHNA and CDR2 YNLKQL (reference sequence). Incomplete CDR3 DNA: TGTGCCAGCAGCCAGGGCGCAAACTCC. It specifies CASSQGANS. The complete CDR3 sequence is CASSQGANSDYTF.

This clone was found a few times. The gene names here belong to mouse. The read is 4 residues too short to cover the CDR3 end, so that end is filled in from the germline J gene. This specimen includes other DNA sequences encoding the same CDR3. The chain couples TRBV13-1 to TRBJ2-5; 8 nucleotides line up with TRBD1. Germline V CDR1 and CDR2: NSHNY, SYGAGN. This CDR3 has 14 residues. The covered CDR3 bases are TGTGCCAGCAGTGACAGGGGGCGGGGAGAC. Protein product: CASSDRGRGD. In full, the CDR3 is CASSDRGRGDTQYF.

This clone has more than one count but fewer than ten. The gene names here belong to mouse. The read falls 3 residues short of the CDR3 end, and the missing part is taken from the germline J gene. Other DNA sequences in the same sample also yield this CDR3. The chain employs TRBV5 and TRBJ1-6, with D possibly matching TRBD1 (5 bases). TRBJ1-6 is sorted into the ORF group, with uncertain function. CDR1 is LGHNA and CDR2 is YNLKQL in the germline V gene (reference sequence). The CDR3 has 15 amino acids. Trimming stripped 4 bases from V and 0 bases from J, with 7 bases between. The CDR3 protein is CASSPQDSYNSPLYF. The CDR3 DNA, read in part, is TGTGCCAGCAGCCCACAGGATTCCTATAATTCGCCC.

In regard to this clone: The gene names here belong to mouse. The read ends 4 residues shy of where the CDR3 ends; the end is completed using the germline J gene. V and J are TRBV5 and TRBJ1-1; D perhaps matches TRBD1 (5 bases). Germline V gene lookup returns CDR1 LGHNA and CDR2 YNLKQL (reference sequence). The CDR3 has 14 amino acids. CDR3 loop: CASSQEGWGGEVFF. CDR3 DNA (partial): TGTGCCAGCAGCCAAGAAGGCTGGGGGGGA.

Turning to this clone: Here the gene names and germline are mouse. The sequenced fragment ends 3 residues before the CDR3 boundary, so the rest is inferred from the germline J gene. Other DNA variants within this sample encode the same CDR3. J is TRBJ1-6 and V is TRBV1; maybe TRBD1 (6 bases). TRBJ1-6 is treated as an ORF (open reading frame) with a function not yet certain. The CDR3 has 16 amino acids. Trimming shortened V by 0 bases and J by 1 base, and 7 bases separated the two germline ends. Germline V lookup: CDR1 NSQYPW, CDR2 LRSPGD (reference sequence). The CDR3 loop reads CTCSADQGSYNSPLYF. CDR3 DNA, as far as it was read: TGCACCTGCAGTGCAGATCAGGGGTCCTATAATTCGCCC.

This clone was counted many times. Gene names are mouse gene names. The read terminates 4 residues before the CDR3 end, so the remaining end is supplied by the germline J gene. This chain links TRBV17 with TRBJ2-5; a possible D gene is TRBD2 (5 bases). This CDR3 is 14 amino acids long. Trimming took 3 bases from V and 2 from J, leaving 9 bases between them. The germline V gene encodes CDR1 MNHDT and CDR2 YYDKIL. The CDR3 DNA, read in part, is TGTGCTAGCAGTAGTACTGGAGGCCAAGAC. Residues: CASSSTGGQD. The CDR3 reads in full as CASSSTGGQDTQYF.

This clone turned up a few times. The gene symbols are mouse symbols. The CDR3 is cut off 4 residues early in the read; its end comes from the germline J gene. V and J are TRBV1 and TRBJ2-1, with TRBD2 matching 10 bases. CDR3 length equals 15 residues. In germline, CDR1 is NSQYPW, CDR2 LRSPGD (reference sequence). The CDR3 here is CTCSADWGGWAEQFF. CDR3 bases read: TGCACCTGCAGTGCAGACTGGGGGGGCTGGGCT.

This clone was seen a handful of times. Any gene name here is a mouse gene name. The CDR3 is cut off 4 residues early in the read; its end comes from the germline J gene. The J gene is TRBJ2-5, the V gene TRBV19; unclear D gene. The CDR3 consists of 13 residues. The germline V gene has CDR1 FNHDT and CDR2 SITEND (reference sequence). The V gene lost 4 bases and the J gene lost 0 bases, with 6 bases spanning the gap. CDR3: CASSSTNQDTQYF. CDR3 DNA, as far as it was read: TGTGCCAGCAGTTCGACAAACCAAGAC.

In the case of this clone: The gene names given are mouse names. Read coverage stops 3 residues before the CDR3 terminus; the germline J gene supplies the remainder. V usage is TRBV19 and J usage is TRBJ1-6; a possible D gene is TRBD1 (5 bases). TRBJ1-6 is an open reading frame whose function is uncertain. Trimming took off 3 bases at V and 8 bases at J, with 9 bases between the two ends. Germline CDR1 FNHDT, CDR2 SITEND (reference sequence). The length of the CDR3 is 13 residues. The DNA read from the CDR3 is TGTGCCAGCAGTACTCAGGGATATTCGCCC. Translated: CASSTQGYSP. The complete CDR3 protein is CASSTQGYSPLYF.

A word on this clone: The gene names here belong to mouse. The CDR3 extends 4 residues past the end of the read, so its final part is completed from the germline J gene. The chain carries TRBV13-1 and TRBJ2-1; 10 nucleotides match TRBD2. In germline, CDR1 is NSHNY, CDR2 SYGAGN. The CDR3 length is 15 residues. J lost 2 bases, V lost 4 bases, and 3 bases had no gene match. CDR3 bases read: TGTGCCAGCAGTCCCACTGGGGGGGACTATGCT. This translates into CASSPTGGDYA. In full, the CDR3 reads CASSPTGGDYAEQFF.

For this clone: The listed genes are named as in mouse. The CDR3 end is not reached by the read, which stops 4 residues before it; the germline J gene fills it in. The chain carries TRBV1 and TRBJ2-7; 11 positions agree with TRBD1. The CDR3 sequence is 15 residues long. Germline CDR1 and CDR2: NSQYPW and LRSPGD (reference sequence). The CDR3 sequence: CTCSAVGTGGDEQYF. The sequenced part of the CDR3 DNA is TGCACCTGCAGTGCAGTAGGGACAGGGGGAGAT.

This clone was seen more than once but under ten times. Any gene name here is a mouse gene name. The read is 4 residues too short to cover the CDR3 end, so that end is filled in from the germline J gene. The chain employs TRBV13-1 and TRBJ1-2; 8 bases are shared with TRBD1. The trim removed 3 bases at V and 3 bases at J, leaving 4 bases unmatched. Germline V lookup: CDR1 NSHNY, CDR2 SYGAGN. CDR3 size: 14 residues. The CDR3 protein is CASSGGQGHSDYTF. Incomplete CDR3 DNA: TGTGCCAGCAGTGGCGGACAGGGCCACTCC.

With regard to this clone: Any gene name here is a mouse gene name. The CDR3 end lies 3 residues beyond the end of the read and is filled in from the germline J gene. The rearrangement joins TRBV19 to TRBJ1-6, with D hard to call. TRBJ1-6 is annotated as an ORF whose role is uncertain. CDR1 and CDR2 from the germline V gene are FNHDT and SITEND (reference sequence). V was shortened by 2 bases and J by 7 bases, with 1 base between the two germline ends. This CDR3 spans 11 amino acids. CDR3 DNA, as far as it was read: TGTGCCAGCAGTATGAATTCGCCC. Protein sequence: CASSMNSP. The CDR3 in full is CASSMNSPLYF.

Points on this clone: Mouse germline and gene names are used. This CDR3 is CASSDASPSYEQYF. CDR3 DNA (partial): TGTGCCAGCAGTGATGCCAGCCCCTCCTAT. The rearrangement uses TRBV13-1 and TRBJ2-7, with D unresolved. The read terminates 4 residues before the CDR3 end, so the remaining end is supplied by the germline J gene. The ends were cut back, 0 bases at V and 0 bases at J, with 7 bases in the middle. CDR3 length: 14 amino acids. Germline lookup yields CDR1 NSHNY and CDR2 SYGAGN.

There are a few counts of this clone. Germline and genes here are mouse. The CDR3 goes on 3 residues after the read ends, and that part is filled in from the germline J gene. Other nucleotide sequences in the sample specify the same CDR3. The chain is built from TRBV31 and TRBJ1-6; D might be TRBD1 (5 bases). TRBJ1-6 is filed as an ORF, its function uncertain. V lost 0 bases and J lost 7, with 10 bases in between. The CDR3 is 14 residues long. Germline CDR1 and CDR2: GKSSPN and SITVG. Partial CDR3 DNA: TGTGCCTGGAGTCTAGGGCAGGGAAATTCGCCC. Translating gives CAWSLGQGNSP. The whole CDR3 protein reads CAWSLGQGNSPLYF.

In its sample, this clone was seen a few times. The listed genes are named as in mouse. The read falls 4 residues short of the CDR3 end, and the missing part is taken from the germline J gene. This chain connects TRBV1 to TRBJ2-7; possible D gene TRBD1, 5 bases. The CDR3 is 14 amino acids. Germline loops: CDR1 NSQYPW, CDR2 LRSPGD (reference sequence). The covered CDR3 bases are TGCACCTGCAGTGCAAGGCAGGGAGTTTAT. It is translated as CTCSARQGVY. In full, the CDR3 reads CTCSARQGVYEQYF. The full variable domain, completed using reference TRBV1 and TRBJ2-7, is VTLLEQNPRWRLVPRGQAVNLRCILKNSQYPWMSWYQQDLQKQLQWLFTLRSPGDKEVKSLPGADYLATRVTDTELRLQVANMSQGRTLYCTCSARQGVYEQYFGPGTRLTVL.

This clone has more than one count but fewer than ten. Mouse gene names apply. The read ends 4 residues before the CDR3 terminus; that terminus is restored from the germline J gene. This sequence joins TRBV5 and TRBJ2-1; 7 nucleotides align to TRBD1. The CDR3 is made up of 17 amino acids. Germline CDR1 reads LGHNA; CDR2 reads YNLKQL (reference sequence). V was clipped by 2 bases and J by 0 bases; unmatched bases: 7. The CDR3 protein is CASSQPNRGYNYAEQFF. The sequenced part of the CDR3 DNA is TGTGCCAGCAGCCAACCTAACAGGGGATATAACTATGCT.

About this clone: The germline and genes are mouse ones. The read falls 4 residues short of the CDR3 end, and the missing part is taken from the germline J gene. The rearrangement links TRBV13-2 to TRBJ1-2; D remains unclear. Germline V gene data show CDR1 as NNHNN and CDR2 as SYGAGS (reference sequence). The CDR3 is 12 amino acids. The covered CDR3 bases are TGTGCCAGCGGTGATGTTTCAGGC. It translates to CASGDVSG. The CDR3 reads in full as CASGDVSGDYTF.

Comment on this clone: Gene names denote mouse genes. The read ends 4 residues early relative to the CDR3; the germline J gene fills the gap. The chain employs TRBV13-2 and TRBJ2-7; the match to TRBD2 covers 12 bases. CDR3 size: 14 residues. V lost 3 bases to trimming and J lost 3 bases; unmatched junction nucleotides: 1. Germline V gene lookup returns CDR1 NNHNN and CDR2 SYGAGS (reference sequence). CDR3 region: CASGGTGGDYEQYF. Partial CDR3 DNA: TGTGCCAGCGGTGGGACTGGGGGGGACTAT.

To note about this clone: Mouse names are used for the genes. The covered CDR3 bases are TGTGCCAGCAGTCCTCGACTGGGGGGGCAC. Translation: CASSPRLGGH. The CDR3, in full, reads CASSPRLGGHDYTF. The V call is TRBV19, the J call TRBJ1-2; tentative D call: TRBD1 (6 bases). The read comes to an end 4 residues before the CDR3 does, leaving the germline J gene to fill in the end. The CDR3 covers 14 residues. CDR1 and CDR2 from the germline V gene are FNHDT and SITEND (reference sequence).

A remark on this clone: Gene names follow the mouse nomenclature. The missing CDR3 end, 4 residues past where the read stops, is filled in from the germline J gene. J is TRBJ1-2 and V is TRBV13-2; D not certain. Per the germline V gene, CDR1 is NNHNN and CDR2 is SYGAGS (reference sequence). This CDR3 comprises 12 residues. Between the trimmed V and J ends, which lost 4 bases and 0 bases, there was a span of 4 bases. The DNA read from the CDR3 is TGTGCCAGCGGTTCAACAAACTCC. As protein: CASGSTNS. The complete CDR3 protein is CASGSTNSDYTF.

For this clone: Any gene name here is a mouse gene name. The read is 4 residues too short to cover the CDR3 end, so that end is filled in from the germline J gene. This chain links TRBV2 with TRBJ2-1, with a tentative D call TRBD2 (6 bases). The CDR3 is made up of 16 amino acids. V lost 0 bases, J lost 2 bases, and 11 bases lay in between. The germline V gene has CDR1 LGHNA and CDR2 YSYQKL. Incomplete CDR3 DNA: TGTGCCAGCAGCCAAGAGGGCCGGGACTACTATGCT. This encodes CASSQEGRDYYA. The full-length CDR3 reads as CASSQEGRDYYAEQFF.

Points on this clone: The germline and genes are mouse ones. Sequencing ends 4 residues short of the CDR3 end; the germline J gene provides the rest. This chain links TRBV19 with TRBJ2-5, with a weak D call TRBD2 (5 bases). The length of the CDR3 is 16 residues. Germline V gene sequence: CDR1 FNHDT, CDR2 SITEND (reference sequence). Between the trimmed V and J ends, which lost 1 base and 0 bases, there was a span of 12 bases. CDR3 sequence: CASSISPWVNQDTQYF. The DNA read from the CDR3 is TGTGCCAGCAGTATATCCCCCTGGGTTAACCAAGAC.

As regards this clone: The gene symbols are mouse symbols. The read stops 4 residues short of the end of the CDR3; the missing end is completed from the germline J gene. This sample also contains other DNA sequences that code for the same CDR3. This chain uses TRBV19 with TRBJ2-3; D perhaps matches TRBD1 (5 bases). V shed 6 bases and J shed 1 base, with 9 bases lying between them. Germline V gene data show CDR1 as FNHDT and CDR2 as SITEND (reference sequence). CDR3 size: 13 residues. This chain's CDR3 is CASTPTGAETLYF. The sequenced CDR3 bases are TGTGCCAGCACCCCGACAGGTGCAGAA.

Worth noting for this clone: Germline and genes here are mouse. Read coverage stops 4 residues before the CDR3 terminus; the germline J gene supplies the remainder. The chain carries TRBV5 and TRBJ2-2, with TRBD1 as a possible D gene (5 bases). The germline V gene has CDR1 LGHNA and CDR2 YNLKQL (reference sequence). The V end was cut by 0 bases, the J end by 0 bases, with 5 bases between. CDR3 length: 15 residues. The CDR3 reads CASSQEQANTGQLYF. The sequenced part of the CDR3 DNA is TGTGCCAGCAGCCAAGAACAGGCAAACACCGGG.

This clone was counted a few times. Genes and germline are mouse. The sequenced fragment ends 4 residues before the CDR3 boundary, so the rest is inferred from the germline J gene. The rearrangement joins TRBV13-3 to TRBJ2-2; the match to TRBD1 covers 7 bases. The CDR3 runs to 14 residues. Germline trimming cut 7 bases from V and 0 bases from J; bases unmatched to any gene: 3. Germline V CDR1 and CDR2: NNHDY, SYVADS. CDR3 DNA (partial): TGTGCCAGCGCGGGACAGTCAAACACCGGG. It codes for CASAGQSNTG. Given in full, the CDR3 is CASAGQSNTGQLYF.

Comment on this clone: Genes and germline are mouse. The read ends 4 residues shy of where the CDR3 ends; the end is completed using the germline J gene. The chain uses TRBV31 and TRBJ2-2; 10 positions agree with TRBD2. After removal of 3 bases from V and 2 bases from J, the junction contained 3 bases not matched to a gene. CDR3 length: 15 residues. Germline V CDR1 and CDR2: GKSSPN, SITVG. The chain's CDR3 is CAWRGTGVNTGQLYF. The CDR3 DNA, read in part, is TGTGCCTGGAGGGGGACTGGGGTTAACACCGGG.

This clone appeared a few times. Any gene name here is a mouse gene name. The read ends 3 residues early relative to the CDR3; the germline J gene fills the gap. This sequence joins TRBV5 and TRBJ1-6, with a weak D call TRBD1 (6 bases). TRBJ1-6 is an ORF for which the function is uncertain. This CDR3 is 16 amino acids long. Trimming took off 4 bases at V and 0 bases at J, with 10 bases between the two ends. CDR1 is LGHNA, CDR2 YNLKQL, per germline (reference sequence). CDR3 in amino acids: CASSPRTDSYNSPLYF. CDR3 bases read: TGTGCCAGCAGCCCCCGGACAGATTCCTATAATTCGCCC.

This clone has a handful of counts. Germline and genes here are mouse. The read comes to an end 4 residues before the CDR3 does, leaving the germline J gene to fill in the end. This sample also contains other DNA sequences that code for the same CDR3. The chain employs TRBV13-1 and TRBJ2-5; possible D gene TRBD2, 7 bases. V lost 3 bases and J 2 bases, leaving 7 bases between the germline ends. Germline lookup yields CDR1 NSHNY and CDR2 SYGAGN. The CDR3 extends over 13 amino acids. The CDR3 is CASSGGAQDTQYF. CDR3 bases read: TGTGCCAGCAGTGGGGGGGCCCAAGAC.

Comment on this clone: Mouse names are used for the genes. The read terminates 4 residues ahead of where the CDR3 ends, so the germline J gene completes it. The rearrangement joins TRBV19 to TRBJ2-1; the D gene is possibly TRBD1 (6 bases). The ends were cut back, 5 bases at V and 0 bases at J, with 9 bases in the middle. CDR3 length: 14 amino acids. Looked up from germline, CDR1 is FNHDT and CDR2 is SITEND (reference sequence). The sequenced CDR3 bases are TGTGCCAGCAGAGGGACAAATAACTATGCT. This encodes CASRGTNNYA. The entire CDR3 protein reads CASRGTNNYAEQFF. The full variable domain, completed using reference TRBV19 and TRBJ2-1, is GGIITQTPKFLIGQEGQKLTLKCQQNFNHDTMYWYRQDSGKGLRLIYYSITENDLQKGDLSEGYDASREKKSSFSLTVTSAQKNEMAVFLCASRGTNNYAEQFFGPGTRLTVL.